This T cell receptor beta chain was sequenced for a study of blood T cell repertoires in COVID-19. This clone was observed once. The repertoire was sequenced with immunoSEQ multiplex PCR; TCRdb's copy has only in-frame clones and lacks some. Of some 53,000 clones in the sample, under 90% were seen once. The V gene's germline CDR1 is SNHLY and CDR2 FYNNEI. With V trimmed by 6 bases and J by 0 bases, 17 bases remained unmatched. CDR3 length: 20 amino acids. Sequenced: peripheral blood. This TCR came from a man in his sixties or seventies with acute or convalescent COVID-19. The genes are TRBV2 and TRBJ2-7; TRBD2 matches 13 bases. The CDR3 DNA reads TGTGCCAGCAGGATTCGAGCGGGACTAGCGGGACTAAAACACTCCTACGAGCAGTACTTC. Translation gives CASRIRAGLAGLKHSYEQYF.